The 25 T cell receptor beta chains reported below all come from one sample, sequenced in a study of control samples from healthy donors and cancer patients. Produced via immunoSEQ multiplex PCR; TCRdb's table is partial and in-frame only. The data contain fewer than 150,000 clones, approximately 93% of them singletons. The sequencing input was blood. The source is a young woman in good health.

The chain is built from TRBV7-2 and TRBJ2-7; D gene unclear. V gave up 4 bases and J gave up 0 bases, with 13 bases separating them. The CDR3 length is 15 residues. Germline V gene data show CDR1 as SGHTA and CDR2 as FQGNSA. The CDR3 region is CASSSFPGGSYEQYF. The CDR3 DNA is TGTGCCAGCAGCTCCTTCCCCGGTGGCTCCTACGAGCAGTACTTC.

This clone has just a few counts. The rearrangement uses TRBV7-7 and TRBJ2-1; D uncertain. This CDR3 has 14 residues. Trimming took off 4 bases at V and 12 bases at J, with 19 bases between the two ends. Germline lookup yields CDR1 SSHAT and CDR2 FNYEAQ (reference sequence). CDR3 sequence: CASSSQVVSGLQFF. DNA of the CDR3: TGTGCCAGCAGCTCCCAGGTGGTGTCTGGCCTGCAGTTCTTC.

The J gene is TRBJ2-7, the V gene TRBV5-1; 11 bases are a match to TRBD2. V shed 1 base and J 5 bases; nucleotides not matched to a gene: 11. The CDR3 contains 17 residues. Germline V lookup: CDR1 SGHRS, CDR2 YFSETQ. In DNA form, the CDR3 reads TGCGCCAGCAGCTTGTATTATAGCGGGGGGGCGCGGGACGAGCAGTACTTC. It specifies CASSLYYSGGARDEQYF.

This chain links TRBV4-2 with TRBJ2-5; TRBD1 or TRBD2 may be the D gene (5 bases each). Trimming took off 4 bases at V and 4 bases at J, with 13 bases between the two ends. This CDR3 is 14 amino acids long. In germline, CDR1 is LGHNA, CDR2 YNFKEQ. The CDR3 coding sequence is TGTGCCAGCAGCCTTACCGGGACCCGAGAGACCCAGTACTTC. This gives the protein CASSLTGTRETQYF.

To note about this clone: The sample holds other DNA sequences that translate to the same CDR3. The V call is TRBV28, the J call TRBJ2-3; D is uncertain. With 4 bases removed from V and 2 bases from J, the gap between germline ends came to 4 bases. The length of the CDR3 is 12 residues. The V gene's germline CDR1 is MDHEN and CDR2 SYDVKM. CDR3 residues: CASSSFTDTQYF. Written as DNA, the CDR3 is TGTGCCAGCAGTTCCTTCACAGATACGCAGTATTTT.

In nucleotides, the CDR3 is TGTGCCAGCTCATCCAGGGGTAATGAGCAGTTCTTC. Its protein is CASSSRGNEQFF. The genes are TRBV18 and TRBJ2-1, with D maybe TRBD1 (6 bases). There are 12 residues in the CDR3. Germline CDR1 is KGHSH and CDR2 is LQKENI. V was cut by 5 bases and J by 7 bases, with 9 bases left in between.

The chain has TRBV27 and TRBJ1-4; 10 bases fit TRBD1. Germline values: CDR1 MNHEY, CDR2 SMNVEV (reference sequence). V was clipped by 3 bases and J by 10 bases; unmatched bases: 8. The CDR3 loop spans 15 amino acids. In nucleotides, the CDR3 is TGTGCCAGCAGTTTGGCCGGGACAGGGGTTGGAAAACTGTTTTTT. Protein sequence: CASSLAGTGVGKLFF.

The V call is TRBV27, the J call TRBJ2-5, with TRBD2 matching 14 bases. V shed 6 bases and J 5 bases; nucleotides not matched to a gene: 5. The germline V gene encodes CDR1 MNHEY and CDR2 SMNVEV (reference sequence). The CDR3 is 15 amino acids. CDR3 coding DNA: TGTGCCAGCAGCCGACTAGCGGGAGGGTACGAGACCCAGTACTTC. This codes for CASSRLAGGYETQYF.

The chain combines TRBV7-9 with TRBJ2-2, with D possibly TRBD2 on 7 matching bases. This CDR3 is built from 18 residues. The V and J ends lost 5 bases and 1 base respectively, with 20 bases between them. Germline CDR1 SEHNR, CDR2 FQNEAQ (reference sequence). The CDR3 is CASSPYPGGVGNTGELFF. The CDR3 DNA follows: TGTGCCAGCAGCCCATACCCGGGGGGCGTAGGGAACACCGGGGAGCTGTTTTTT.

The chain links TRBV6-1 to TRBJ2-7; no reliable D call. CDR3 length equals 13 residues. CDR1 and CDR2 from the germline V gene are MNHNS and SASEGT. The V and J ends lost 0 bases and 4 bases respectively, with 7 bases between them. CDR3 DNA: TGTGCCAGCAGTGAAGCGGACGATTACGAGCAGTACTTC. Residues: CASSEADDYEQYF.

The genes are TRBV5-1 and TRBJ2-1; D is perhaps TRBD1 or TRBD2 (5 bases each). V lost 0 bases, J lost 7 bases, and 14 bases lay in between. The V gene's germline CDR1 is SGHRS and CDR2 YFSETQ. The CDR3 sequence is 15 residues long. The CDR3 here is CASSLEGPGRNEQFF. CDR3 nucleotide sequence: TGCGCCAGCAGCTTGGAGGGACCCGGGCGGAATGAGCAGTTCTTC.

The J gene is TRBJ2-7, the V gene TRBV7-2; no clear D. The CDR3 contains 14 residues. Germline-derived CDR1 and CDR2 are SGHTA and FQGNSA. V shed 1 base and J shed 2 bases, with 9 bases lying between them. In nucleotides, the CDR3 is TGTGCCAGCAGCTTAGGACAACCGGCCTACGAGCAGTACTTC. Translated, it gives CASSLGQPAYEQYF. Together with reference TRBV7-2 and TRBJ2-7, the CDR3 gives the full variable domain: GAGVSQSPSNKVTEKGKDVELRCDPISGHTALYWYRQSLGQGLEFLIYFQGNSAPDKSGLPSDRFSAERTGGSVSTLTIQRTQQEDSAVYLCASSLGQPAYEQYFGPGTRLTVT.

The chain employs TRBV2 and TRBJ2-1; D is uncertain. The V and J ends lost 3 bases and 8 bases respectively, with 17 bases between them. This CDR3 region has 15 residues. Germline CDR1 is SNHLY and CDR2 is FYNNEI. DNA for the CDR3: TGTGCCAGCAGTGATTCTGGCCTCCGCTGGTATGAGCAGTTCTTC. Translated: CASSDSGLRWYEQFF. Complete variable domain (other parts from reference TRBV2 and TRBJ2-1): EPEVTQTPSHQVTQMGQEVILRCVPISNHLYFYWYRQILGQKVEFLVSFYNNEISEKSEIFDDQFSVERPDGSNFTLKIRSTKLEDSAMYFCASSDSGLRWYEQFFGPGTRLTVL.

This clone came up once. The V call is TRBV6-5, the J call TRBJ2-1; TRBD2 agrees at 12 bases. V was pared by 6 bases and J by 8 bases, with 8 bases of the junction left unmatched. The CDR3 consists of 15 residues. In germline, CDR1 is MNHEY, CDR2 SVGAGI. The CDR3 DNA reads TGTGCCAGCAGACTAGCGGGGGGCGATTCATATGAGCAGTTCTTC. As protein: CASRLAGGDSYEQFF.

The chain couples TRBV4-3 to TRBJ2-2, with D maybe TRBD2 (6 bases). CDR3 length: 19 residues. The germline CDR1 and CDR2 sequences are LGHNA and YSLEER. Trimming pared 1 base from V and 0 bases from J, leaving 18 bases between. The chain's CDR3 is CASSQGLYGTASNTGELFF. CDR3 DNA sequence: TGCGCCAGCAGCCAAGGCCTATACGGGACTGCCTCGAACACCGGGGAGCTGTTTTTT.

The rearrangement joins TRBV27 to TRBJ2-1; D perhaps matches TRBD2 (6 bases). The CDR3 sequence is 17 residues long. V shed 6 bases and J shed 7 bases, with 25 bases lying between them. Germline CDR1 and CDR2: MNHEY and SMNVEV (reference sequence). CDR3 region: CASRRLTGTLRRNEQFF. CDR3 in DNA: TGTGCCAGCAGACGACTCACCGGGACTCTCCGTCGTAATGAGCAGTTCTTC.

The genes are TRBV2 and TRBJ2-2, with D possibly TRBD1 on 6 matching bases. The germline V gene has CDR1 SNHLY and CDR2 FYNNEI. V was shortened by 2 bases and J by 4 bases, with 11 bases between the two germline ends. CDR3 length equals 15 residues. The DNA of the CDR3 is TGTGCCAGCAGTGAACGACAGGTCCGCACCGGGGAGCTGTTTTTT. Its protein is CASSERQVRTGELFF.

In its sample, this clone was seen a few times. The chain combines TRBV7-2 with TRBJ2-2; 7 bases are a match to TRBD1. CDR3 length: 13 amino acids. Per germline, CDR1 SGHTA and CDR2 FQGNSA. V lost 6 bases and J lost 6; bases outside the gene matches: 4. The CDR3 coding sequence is TGTGCCAGCAGTTTCGACAGGGCCGGGGAGCTGTTTTTT. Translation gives CASSFDRAGELFF.

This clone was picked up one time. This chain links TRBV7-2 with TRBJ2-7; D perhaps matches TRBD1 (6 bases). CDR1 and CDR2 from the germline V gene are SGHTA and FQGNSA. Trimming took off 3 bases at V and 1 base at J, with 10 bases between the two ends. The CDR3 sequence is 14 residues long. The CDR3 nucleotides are TGTGCCAGCAGCTTTGCAGGGGCTTCCTACGAGCAGTACTTC. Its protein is CASSFAGASYEQYF.

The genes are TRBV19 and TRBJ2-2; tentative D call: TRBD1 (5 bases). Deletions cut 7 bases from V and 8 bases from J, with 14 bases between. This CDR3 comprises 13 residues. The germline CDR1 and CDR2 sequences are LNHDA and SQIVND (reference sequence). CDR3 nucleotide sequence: TGTGCCAGTAATTGGCAGGGAAGAGGGGAGCTGTTTTTT. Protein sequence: CASNWQGRGELFF.

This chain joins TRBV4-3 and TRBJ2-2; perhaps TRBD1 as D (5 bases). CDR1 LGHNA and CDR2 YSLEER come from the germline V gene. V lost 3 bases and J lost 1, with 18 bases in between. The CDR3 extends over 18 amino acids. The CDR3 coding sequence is TGCGCCAGCAGCCAGGGCGTAGACAGTACCCAGAACACCGGGGAGCTGTTTTTT. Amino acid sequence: CASSQGVDSTQNTGELFF.

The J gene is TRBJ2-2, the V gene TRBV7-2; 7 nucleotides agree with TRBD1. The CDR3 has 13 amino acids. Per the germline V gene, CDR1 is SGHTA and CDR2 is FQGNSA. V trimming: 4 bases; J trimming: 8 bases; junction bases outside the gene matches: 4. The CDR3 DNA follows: TGTGCCAGCAGCTGGGACAGCGGTGGGGAGCTGTTTTTT. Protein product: CASSWDSGGELFF.

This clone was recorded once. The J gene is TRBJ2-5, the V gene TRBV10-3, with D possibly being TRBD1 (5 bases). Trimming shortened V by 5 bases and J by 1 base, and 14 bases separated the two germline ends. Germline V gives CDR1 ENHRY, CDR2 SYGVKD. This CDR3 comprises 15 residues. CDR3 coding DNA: TGTGCCATCAGTTCTGTAACAGGCAGCCAAGAGACCCAGTACTTC. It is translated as CAISSVTGSQETQYF.

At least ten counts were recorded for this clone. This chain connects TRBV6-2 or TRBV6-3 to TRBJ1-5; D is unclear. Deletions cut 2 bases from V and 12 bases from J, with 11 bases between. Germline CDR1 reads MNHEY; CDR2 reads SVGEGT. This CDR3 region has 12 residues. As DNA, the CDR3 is TGTGCCAGCAGTTACCCCCCATCTGACCAGCATTTT. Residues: CASSYPPSDQHF.

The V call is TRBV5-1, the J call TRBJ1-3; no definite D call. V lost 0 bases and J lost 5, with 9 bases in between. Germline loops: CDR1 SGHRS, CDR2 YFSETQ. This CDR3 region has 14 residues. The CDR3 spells CASSLEGNRNTIYF. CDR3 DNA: TGCGCCAGCAGCTTGGAAGGGAATAGAAACACCATATATTTT.